This T cell receptor (beta chain) was observed in a study of T cell clones after liver transplantation. Study overall: Subjects received no induction therapy and standard immunosuppression until randomization at 12-24 months post-transplant. Blood was drawn pre-transplant, before withdrawal, and after full or failed withdrawal.

Germline CDR1 MDHEN, CDR2 SYDVKM. J gave up 5 bases and V 3 bases, and 9 bases lay outside the gene matches. This CDR3 is 16 amino acids long. Sequencing used immunoSEQ multiplex PCR; TCRdb keeps in-frame clones, though not all of them. The data hold fewer than 70,000 clones, with over 55% observed a single time. This TCR was recovered from a human donor who received a liver transplant. This material consisted of CD4+ T cells from blood, taken before liver transplant. The chain recombines TRBV28 with TRBJ2-7; 11 bases are shared with TRBD1. The CDR3, as DNA: TGTGCCAGCAGTTTCCCTGGGACAGGGGGGAAGGACGAGCAGTACTTC. As protein: CASSFPGTGGKDEQYF.